This entry features one T cell receptor beta chain sequence. Its antigen is still unknown. The PCR was carried out with 60 Vbeta primers and 13 Jbeta primers. The protocol was immunoSEQ multiplex PCR, while the TCRdb copy is restricted to in-frame clones and leaves out a portion. The table has over 150,000 clones, 73% seen once. The CDR3 consists of 15 residues. V was shortened by 0 bases and J by 11 bases, with 19 bases between the two germline ends. The germline gives CDR1 MGHRA, CDR2 YSYEKL. This sample was included in a study of cytomegalovirus exposure and HLA in healthy donors. Study-wide findings and caveats: Accurate HLA-A and HLA-B prediction from TCR beta sequences was reported for most subjects. Sequencing likely generated an artifact that appeared as a cluster of highly shared sequence variants.

Sequencing was done on a sample of PBMCs. This chain joins TRBV4-1 and TRBJ1-2; D unresolved. The sequence came from a woman between 18 and 30 years old in good health and CMV-seropositive. CDR3 loop: CASSQDGGQLGGYTF. The CDR3 DNA follows: TGCGCCAGCAGCCAAGACGGAGGGCAGCTCGGAGGTTACACCTTC.